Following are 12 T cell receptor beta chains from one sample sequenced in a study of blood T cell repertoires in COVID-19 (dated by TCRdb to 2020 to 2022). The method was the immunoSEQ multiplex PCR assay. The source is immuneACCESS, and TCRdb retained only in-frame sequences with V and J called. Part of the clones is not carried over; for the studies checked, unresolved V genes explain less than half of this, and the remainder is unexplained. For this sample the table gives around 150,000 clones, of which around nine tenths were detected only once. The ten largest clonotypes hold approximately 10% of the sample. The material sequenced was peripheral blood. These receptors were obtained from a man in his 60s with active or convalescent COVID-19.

The CDR3 DNA reads TGCGCCAGTAGGACTAGTGAAATCTACAATGAGCAGTTCTTC. As protein: CASRTSEIYNEQFF. The chain couples TRBV5-1 to TRBJ2-1; 7 bases map to TRBD2. The CDR3 covers 14 residues. The ends lost 8 bases at V and 3 bases at J; junction bases unmatched: 8. Germline CDR1 reads SGHRS; CDR2 reads YFSETQ.

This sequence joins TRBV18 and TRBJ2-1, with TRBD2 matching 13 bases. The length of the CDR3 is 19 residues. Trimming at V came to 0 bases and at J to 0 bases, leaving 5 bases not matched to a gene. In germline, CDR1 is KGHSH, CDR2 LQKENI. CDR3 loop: CASSPPGLAGSSSYNEQFF. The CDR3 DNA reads TGTGCCAGCTCACCACCGGGACTAGCGGGGTCTAGCTCCTACAATGAGCAGTTCTTC.

CDR3 bases: TGTGCCATCAGGGGACTAGCGGGAGGGCCAGAAACCCCCGATGAGCAGTTCTTC. Translating gives CAIRGLAGGPETPDEQFF. The chain uses TRBV10-3 and TRBJ2-1, with 16 positions matching TRBD2. CDR3 length: 18 residues. After removal of 6 bases from V and 8 bases from J, the junction contained 13 bases not matched to a gene. Germline values: CDR1 ENHRY, CDR2 SYGVKD.

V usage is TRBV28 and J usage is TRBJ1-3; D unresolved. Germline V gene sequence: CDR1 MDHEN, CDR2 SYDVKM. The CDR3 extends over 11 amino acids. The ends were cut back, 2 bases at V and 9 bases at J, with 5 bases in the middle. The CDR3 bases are TGTGCCAGCAGTTTACGGAGCACCATATATTTT. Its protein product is CASSLRSTIYF.

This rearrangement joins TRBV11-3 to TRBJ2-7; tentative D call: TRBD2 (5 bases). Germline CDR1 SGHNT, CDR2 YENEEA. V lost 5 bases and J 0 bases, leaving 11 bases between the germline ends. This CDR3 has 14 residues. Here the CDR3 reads CASSTGGSSYEQYF. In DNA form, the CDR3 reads TGTGCCAGCAGCACTGGAGGCAGCTCCTACGAGCAGTACTTC.

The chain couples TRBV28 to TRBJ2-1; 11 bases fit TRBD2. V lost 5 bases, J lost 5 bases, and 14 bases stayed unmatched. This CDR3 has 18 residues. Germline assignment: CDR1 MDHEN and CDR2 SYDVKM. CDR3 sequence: CASSQIKTSGSFDNEQFF. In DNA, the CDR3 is TGTGCCAGCAGTCAAATAAAAACTAGCGGGAGCTTTGACAATGAGCAGTTCTTC.

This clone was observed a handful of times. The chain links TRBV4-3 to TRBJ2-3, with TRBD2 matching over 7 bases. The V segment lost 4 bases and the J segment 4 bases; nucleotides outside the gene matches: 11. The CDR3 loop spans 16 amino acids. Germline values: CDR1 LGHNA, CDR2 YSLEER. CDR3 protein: CASSPEGGRGSDTQYF. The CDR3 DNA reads TGCGCCAGCAGCCCGGAGGGCGGGAGAGGGTCAGATACGCAGTATTTT.

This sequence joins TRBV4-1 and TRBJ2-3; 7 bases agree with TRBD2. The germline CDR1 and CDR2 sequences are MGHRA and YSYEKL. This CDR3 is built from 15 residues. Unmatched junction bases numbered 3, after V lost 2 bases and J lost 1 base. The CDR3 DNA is TGCGCCAGCAGCCAAACGGCGGGGGGCACAGATACGCAGTATTTT. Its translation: CASSQTAGGTDTQYF.

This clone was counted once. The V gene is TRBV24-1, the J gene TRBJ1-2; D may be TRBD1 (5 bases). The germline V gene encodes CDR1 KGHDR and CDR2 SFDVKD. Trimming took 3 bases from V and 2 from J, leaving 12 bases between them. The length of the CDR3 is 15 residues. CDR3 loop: CATSDGMTVNYGYTF. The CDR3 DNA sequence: TGTGCCACCAGTGATGGAATGACAGTGAACTATGGCTACACCTTC.

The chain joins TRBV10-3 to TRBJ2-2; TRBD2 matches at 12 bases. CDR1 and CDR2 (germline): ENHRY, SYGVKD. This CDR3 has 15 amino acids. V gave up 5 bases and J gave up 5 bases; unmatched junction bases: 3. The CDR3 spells CAISSSGRATGELFF. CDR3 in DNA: TGTGCCATCAGTTCTAGCGGGAGGGCAACCGGGGAGCTGTTTTTT.

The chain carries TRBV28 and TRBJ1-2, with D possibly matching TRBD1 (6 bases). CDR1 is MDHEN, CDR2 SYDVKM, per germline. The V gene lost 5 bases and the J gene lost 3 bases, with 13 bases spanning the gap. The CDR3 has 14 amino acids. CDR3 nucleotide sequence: TGTGCCAGCAGTCTCCGGGGGGGCCACTATGGCTACACCTTC. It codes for CASSLRGGHYGYTF.

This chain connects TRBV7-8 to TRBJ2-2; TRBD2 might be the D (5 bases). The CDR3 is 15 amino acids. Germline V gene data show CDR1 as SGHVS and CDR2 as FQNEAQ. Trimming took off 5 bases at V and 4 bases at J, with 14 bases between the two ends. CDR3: CASSLIRAGTGELFF. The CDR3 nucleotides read TGTGCCAGCAGCCTCATACGGGCGGGCACCGGGGAGCTGTTTTTT.